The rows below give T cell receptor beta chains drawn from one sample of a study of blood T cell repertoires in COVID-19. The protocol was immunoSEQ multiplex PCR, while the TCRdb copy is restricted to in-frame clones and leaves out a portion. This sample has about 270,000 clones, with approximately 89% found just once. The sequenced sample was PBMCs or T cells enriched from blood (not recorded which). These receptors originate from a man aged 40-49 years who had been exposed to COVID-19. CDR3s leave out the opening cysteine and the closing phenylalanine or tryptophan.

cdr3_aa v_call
ASSLGDRDYEQY TRBV11-2
ASSDSGVEETQY TRBV2
ASSLAGAGNTIY TRBV5-1
ASGSVGDSSSYEQY TRBV12-5
ASSLTGGLNYGYT TRBV11-2
ASSFGGTGIVT TRBV11-3
ASSNGGAVQETQY TRBV19
ASSFLRNTEAF TRBV7-6
ASSLDRGGTEAF TRBV6-5
ASSPGGSKSPLH TRBV28
ASSLTSGRTETQY TRBV4-1
ASSLAGEYGYT TRBV13
ASSQVRSEKEDEQF TRBV4-1
ASSIAVTGSSYEQY TRBV19
ASSQDRRAGELF TRBV4-3
ASSQDNLRGAVGYT TRBV4-2
AGAEHESREQY TRBV28
ASSPSGWGGNEQF TRBV7-9
ASSLFSGRSYNEQF TRBV27
ASSFQATAQH TRBV12-3/TRBV12-4
ASSASLAPSYNEQF TRBV9
ASSQTGGKETQY TRBV7-9
ASRGQGFYNEQF TRBV19
ASSYYAGLAGGGELF TRBV5-1
ASSLTSHEQF TRBV28
ASSVVGTSTDTQY TRBV9
ASSSTGGTSAEQY TRBV28
ASSLEVDREYGNTIY TRBV5-6
ANPQAHQANEQF TRBV27
ASSLRPSGRAGWKTDTQY TRBV27
ASSEVLESYEQY TRBV2
ASIPQGGSYNEQF TRBV28
ASRTDYGYT TRBV2
ASSQGQGNQPQH TRBV3-1/TRBV3-2
SGQVANTEAF TRBV29-1
SAKTGSSYEQY TRBV29-1
ATSVSSAQETQY TRBV24-1
ASSPTPSQPQH TRBV11-2
ASSRRDRGPEAF TRBV13
ASSGYERLRGGELF TRBV19
ASSVATGEPYEQY TRBV9